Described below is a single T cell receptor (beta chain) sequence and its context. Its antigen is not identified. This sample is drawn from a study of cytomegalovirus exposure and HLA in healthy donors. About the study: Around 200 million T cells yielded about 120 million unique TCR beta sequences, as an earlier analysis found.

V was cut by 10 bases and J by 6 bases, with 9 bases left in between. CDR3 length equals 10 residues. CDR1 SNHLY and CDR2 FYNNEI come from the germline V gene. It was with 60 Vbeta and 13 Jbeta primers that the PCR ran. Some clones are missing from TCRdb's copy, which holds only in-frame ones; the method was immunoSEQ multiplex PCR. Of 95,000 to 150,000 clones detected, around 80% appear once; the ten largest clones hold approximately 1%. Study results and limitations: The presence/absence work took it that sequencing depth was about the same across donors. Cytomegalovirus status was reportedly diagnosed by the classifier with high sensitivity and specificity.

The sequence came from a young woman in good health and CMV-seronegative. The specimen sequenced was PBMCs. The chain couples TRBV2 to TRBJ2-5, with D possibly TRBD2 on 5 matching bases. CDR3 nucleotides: TGTGCCATTGTCGGGAAGACCCAGTACTTC. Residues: CAIVGKTQYF.